This TCR beta chain was sequenced in a study of T cell changes during pregnancy in multiple sclerosis. Sequencing used immunoSEQ multiplex PCR; TCRdb keeps in-frame clones, though not all of them. The table lists some 30,000 clones, about 89% of them singletons, with 6% to 7% in the top ten. The receptor comes from a female donor with multiple sclerosis, enrolled in a pregnancy study. The sample was CD8+ T cells from peripheral blood mononuclear cells, taken after pregnancy.

The CDR3 reads CSVVNGERPYEQYF. The CDR3 DNA is TGCAGCGTTGTCAATGGTGAGCGACCCTACGAGCAGTACTTC. The V gene is TRBV29-1, the J gene TRBJ2-7; D not resolved. The V end was cut by 4 bases, the J end by 2 bases, with 15 bases between. Germline assignment: CDR1 SQVTM and CDR2 ANQGSEA. There are 14 residues in the CDR3.